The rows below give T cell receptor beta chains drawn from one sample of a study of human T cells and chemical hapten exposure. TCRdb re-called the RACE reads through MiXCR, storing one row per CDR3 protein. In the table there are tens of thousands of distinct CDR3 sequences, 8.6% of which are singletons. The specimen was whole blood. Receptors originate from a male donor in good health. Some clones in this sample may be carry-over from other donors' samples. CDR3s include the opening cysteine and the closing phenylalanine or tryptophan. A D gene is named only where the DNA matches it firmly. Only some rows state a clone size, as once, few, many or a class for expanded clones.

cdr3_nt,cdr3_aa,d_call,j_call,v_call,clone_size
TGTGCCAGCAGTTTGGGGGTTTGGGGGACGAACACTGAAGCTTTCTTT,CASSLGVWGTNTEAFF,-,TRBJ1-1,TRBV12-3/TRBV12-4,many
TGTGCCAGCAGCTCGACAGGGACAAACACTGAAGCTTTCTTT,CASSSTGTNTEAFF,TRBD1,TRBJ1-1,TRBV7-9,-
TGTGCCAGCAGTTACGTCCGCCGGAATCAGCCCCAGCATTTT,CASSYVRRNQPQHF,-,TRBJ1-5,TRBV6-6,few
TGCAGTGCTGCAGCGGGCAATCAGCCCCAGCATTTT,CSAAAGNQPQHF,-,TRBJ1-5,TRBV20-1,few
TGCAGCGTTACTACAGGGGAGGGTGGCTACACCTTC,CSVTTGEGGYTF,TRBD1,TRBJ1-2,TRBV29-1,few
TGTGCCAGCAGTTCCTTCAGTAAAACCCGGTACGAGCAGTACTTC,CASSSFSKTRYEQYF,-,TRBJ2-7,TRBV28,-
TGTGCCAGCAGTTTCCTCAATCAGCCCCAGCATTTT,CASSFLNQPQHF,-,TRBJ1-5,TRBV27,few
TGCGCCAGCAGCTCTGACAGGCTCACGAACACCGGGGAGCTGTTTTTT,CASSSDRLTNTGELFF,-,TRBJ2-2,TRBV5-1,-
TGTGCCAGCAGTTTATCCGGGACTCCACTCTCCTACGAGCAGTACTTC,CASSLSGTPLSYEQYF,-,TRBJ2-7,TRBV28,few
TGCGCCAGCAGCTTGGGGTTTCTGACAGCTGAGCAGTACTTC,CASSLGFLTAEQYF,-,TRBJ2-7,TRBV5-1,many
TGCGCCAGCAGCTTGGGACAGGGGGCGTCCTACGAGCAGTACTTC,CASSLGQGASYEQYF,TRBD1,TRBJ2-7,TRBV5-1,few
TGCGCCAGCAGCTCCGCCGGGACAGCTCTAGATACGCAGTATTTT,CASSSAGTALDTQYF,TRBD1,TRBJ2-3,TRBV5-1,few
TGTGCCAGCAGCCAGAACCCGGGACAAATCCGGGAGCCCCAGCATTTT,CASSQNPGQIREPQHF,-,TRBJ1-5,TRBV3-1,-
TGTGCCAGCAGCCAAGTTCTGAGGGTAGGTGAGCAGTTCTTC,CASSQVLRVGEQFF,-,TRBJ2-1,TRBV14,-
TGTGCCAGCAGTCAGGGGACAGTCGGGGAGCTGTTTTTT,CASSQGTVGELFF,TRBD1,TRBJ2-2,TRBV12-3/TRBV12-4,few
TGTGCCAGCAGCCAGATGGACAGGGTCGTCCAAGAGACCCAGTACTTC,CASSQMDRVVQETQYF,TRBD1,TRBJ2-5,TRBV3-1,-
TGTGCCAGCACCCTTAGGCCTGCGAACACTGAAGCTTTCTTT,CASTLRPANTEAFF,-,TRBJ1-1,TRBV7-2,few
TGTGCCAGTAGTATGGGCGAGGGTCAGCCCCAGCATTTT,CASSMGEGQPQHF,-,TRBJ1-5,TRBV19,few
TGTGCCAGCAGCTTAGTAACTAGCGGGAGGGTGAACACCGGGGAGCTGTTTTTT,CASSLVTSGRVNTGELFF,TRBD2,TRBJ2-2,TRBV11-2,few
TGTGCCAGCACCAACCCCAGGCCAGAGACCCAGTACTTC,CASTNPRPETQYF,-,TRBJ2-5,TRBV6-2/TRBV6-3,-
TGTGCCAGCAGCTCCCAGTGGGGGCGCGACACTGAAGCTTTCTTT,CASSSQWGRDTEAFF,-,TRBJ1-1,TRBV7-2,-
TGTGCCATCATGCGGGGAACCTACGAGCAGTACTTC,CAIMRGTYEQYF,-,TRBJ2-7,TRBV10-3,many
TGTGCCAGCAGCTTTCAGGGGACCACCTACAATGAGCAGTTCTTC,CASSFQGTTYNEQFF,-,TRBJ2-1,TRBV7-3,few
TGTGCCAGCAGTCTTACGGCCCGATCGGGGACCGGGGAGCTGTTTTTT,CASSLTARSGTGELFF,-,TRBJ2-2,TRBV12-3/TRBV12-4,few
TGTGCCACCAGGATACGGACAGGGGGCGGTGAAGCTTTCTTT,CATRIRTGGGEAFF,TRBD1,TRBJ1-1,TRBV24-1,few
TGCAGCGTCGACCCGGGACGGGGGCAAGAGACCCAGTACTTC,CSVDPGRGQETQYF,-,TRBJ2-5,TRBV29-1,many
TGTGCCATCAGTGAGCGGACAGGGAACACTGAAGCTTTCTTT,CAISERTGNTEAFF,TRBD1,TRBJ1-1,TRBV10-3,-
TGTGCCAGCAGCTGGACCGACGAGCCGGGTGAAAAACTGTTTTTT,CASSWTDEPGEKLFF,-,TRBJ1-4,TRBV7-9,few
TGCAGTGCTCCCGGGACCATGAACACTGAAGCTTTCTTT,CSAPGTMNTEAFF,-,TRBJ1-1,TRBV20-1,many
TGTGCCAGCATGAGCACAGATACGCAGTATTTT,CASMSTDTQYF,-,TRBJ2-3,TRBV6-6,few
TGCGCCAGCAGTGAGCGGGAGTCCTACAATGAGCAGTTCTTC,CASSERESYNEQFF,-,TRBJ2-1,TRBV10-1,medium-sized
TGTGCCACCAGCAGAGAGAGTAGAATGAACACTGAAGCTTTCTTT,CATSRESRMNTEAFF,-,TRBJ1-1,TRBV15,-
TGTGCCAGCAGCCGAGGAACGGACAGGGTGAAAGCTTTCTTT,CASSRGTDRVKAFF,TRBD1,TRBJ1-1,TRBV6-5,-
TGTGCCAGCAGCTCATATAGCGGGAGTACCTCCTCCTACGAGCAGTACTTC,CASSSYSGSTSSYEQYF,TRBD2,TRBJ2-7,TRBV11-2,few
TGTGCCAGCAGCTCCCTGACAGGAATCAATGAGCAGTTCTTC,CASSSLTGINEQFF,-,TRBJ2-1,TRBV7-8,few
TGTGCCATCAGGGGACAGGGGGCATCAGAGACCCAGTACTTC,CAIRGQGASETQYF,TRBD1,TRBJ2-5,TRBV10-3,-
TGCAGTGCTCGACAGGGGAAGGACAATCAGCCCCAGCATTTT,CSARQGKDNQPQHF,TRBD1,TRBJ1-5,TRBV20-1,-
TGTGCCAGCAGCGGAGACAGGGCCCGCTTTAACTATGGCTACACCTTC,CASSGDRARFNYGYTF,TRBD1,TRBJ1-2,TRBV7-2,-
TGTGCCAGCAGTTTACAGACCAGCTCCTACGAGCAGTACTTC,CASSLQTSSYEQYF,-,TRBJ2-7,TRBV12-3/TRBV12-4,few
TGTGCCAGCAGCTTACGGCAGGGGCCCCAAGAGACCCAGTACTTC,CASSLRQGPQETQYF,-,TRBJ2-5,TRBV11-2,-
TGTGCCAGCTCCGCTACGGAGGGGGCCTACGAGCAGTACTTC,CASSATEGAYEQYF,-,TRBJ2-7,TRBV18,-
TGTGCCAGCAGCTTAGAGCGGGGACGCGATACGCAGTATTTT,CASSLERGRDTQYF,TRBD2,TRBJ2-3,TRBV7-2,-
TGCAGCGCCAAAAAAAGGGACACTGAAGCTTTCTTT,CSAKKRDTEAFF,-,TRBJ1-1,TRBV29-1,few
TGCGCCAGCAGCTTCCGCGACACTGAAGCTTTCTTT,CASSFRDTEAFF,-,TRBJ1-1,TRBV5-1,few
TGCAGTGCTAGAGACTCCCATGCCTACAATGAGCAGTTCTTC,CSARDSHAYNEQFF,-,TRBJ2-1,TRBV20-1,-
TGCGCCAGCAGACAGGCCCTAGCGGGTTTCACAGATACGCAGTATTTT,CASRQALAGFTDTQYF,TRBD2,TRBJ2-3,TRBV5-1,many
TGCGCCAGCAGAGAAGGGCGGGGAATGTCCTACGAGCAGTACTTC,CASREGRGMSYEQYF,-,TRBJ2-7,TRBV5-1,-
TGTGCCAGCAGCCAGGGGACAGGGGAAACCGGGGAGCTGTTTTTT,CASSQGTGETGELFF,TRBD1,TRBJ2-2,TRBV4-2,many
TGTGCCAGTAGCTCACTTGGCCGGGGGCACCCCAACTACGAGCAGTACTTC,CASSSLGRGHPNYEQYF,-,TRBJ2-7,TRBV19,-
TGCGCCAGCAGCCCCCCCTGGGATCAGGAGACCCAGTACTTC,CASSPPWDQETQYF,-,TRBJ2-5,TRBV5-1,few
TGTGCCAGCAGCTATCTCTCCTACGAGCAGTACTTC,CASSYLSYEQYF,-,TRBJ2-7,TRBV12-3/TRBV12-4,few
TGCAGTGCTCGGACCGAGTACGAGCAGTACTTC,CSARTEYEQYF,-,TRBJ2-7,TRBV20-1,few
TGTGCCAGCAGTGAGACCCCAGCCAGCAGCTACGAGCAGTACTTC,CASSETPASSYEQYF,-,TRBJ2-7,TRBV2,-
TGCGCCAGCAGCTTGGCCGGACAGGGGGCTGGCACAGATACGCAGTATTTT,CASSLAGQGAGTDTQYF,TRBD1,TRBJ2-3,TRBV5-1,few
TGCAGTGCTAGAGATGGAGCAGGGGGCTATGGCTACACCTTC,CSARDGAGGYGYTF,TRBD1,TRBJ1-2,TRBV20-1,many
TGTGCCAGCAGCGTGGGGGCCGGGAGGAACACTGAAGCTTTCTTT,CASSVGAGRNTEAFF,-,TRBJ1-1,TRBV9,few
TGCGCCAGCAGCCAACACAGGGGTCTACTCTACGAGCAGTACTTC,CASSQHRGLLYEQYF,TRBD1,TRBJ2-7,TRBV4-3,many
TGTGCCAGCAGCCAAGACGAAAGAGGACAGGGTTACGCCCGGACAAGGGCTGTCACTGAAGCTTTCTTT,CASSQDERGQGYARTRAVTEAFF,TRBD1,TRBJ1-1,TRBV4-2,many